Below, one TCR beta chain is given with its context. No cognate antigen has been identified for it. Base qualities are missing; no much larger clone stands one base away. This entry comes from a study of OX40 agonist ivuxolimab in advanced cancers. The study in broad terms: Ivuxolimab was a fully human IgG2 agonistic monoclonal antibody targeting the costimulatory receptor OX40 (CD134). Intravenous ivuxolimab was administered to patients every 2 weeks at six dose levels: 0.01, 0.1, 0.3, 1.5, 3 and 10 mg/kg. Of the approximately 50 dose-escalation patients, hepatocellular carcinoma was present in approximately 20, melanoma in roughly 15, renal cell carcinoma in 9 and head and neck cancer in 9. In the dose-escalation cohort, 70% to 85% of patients were male, and the mean age was approximately 60 years with a range of about 20 to 79. Prior anti-PD-1, anti-PD-L1 or anti-CTLA-4 therapy was permitted, and checkpoint inhibitors had been received by 30% to 40% of dose-escalation patients. Three dose-escalation patients achieved partial responses, one with hepatocellular carcinoma and two with cutaneous melanoma. The purpose of peripheral TCRbeta sequencing was to test whether ivuxolimab changed TCR sequence diversity and led to clonal T-cell expansion. The paper reports the monotherapy dose-escalation portion (N of about 51 patients) of the phase I ivuxolimab trial. Summary of the overall study and its limitations: After ivuxolimab, expanded clones were on average more numerous among CD8+ T cells than among CD4+ T cells. Low levels of normalized T-cell clonal expansion were also seen in some nonresponding patients. Antigen specificity was not determined for the clonally expanded peripheral T cells. In partial responders in the 0.1-3.0 mg/kg groups, normalized peripheral clonal expansion was found to be among the lowest, especially among CD8+ T cells. At doses of 0.1 to 3.0 mg/kg, clonal expansion of both CD4+ and CD8+ T cells in blood was seen between baseline and week 6.

For sequencing of the TCRbeta CDR3 region, genomic DNA was extracted from the sorted cells. TCRbeta CDR3 regions were sequenced using the immunoSEQ Assay. TCRdb took over this immuneACCESS table, retaining in-frame rearrangements with V and J assigned. Such tables are incomplete; in checked studies, under half of the missing clones stem from an unresolved V gene, and the remainder is unexplained. The sample includes 10,000 to 15,000 clones, with approximately 76% observed a single time. Less than 40% of the sample is taken by the ten largest. CDR1 SGHRS and CDR2 YFSETQ are derived from the germline V gene. From its cysteine to its phenylalanine, the CDR3 spans 14 amino acids. The entry retains the CDR3 DNA only, 42 bases that are in frame from base 1. Trimming costs V 2 bases and J 3 bases, and their ends lie 12 bases apart. The trial excluded patients who had a history of autoimmune disease or were on systemic immunosuppression. Peripheral blood for TCR sequencing was drawn from every dose cohort at baseline, at cycle 4 day 1 and at cycle 7 day 1. The samples were drawn from a first-in-human, open-label, multicenter phase I dose-escalation trial of ivuxolimab. Adults with locally advanced or metastatic melanoma, renal cell, hepatocellular, or head and neck squamous cell carcinoma were enrolled in the trial. Before TCR sequencing, CD4+ and CD8+ T cells were separately sorted from peripheral blood.

Sequencing was performed on CD4+ or CD8+ T cells sorted from blood, taken in a trial of the OX40 agonist ivuxolimab. This clonotype was sampled from an adult with an advanced solid tumor such as melanoma, head and neck, liver or kidney cancer. This chain is built from TRBV5-1 and TRBJ2-7; D gene: possibly TRBD2, on 5 matching bases. DNA sequence: TGCGCCAGCAGCTTTGGAGGCGGAGACTACGAGCAGTACTTC. Its protein is CASSFGGGDYEQYF.